The rows below give T cell receptor beta chains drawn from one sample of a study of human T cells and chemical hapten exposure. MiXCR, run by TCRdb on the RACE reads, gives a single entry per CDR3 protein. The data contain about 260,000 distinct CDR3 sequences, over 8% of them singletons. Sequencing was performed on whole blood, taken in connection with sensitization to the hapten diphenylcyclopropenone (DPC). Source of these receptors: a woman in her thirties or forties with alopecia areata. Some clones in this sample may be carry-over from other donors' samples. Both conserved end residues are part of each CDR3. A D gene is named only where the DNA matches it firmly. Clone size, where shown, is once, few, many, or a class for clones that have expanded.

17	-	-	TRBV24-1	TRBJ2-2	CATSDLVDSRGNGELFF	TGTGCCACCAGTGATTTGGTGGACAGCCGAGGGAACGGGGAGCTGTTTTTT
16	-	few	TRBV24-1	TRBJ2-2	CATSDFSQGDTGELFF	TGTGCCACCAGTGATTTTTCACAGGGTGACACCGGGGAGCTGTTTTTT
11	-	-	TRBV5-1	TRBJ1-5	CASSSHQPQHF	TGCGCCAGCAGCTCTCATCAGCCCCAGCATTTT
15	TRBD2	-	TRBV9	TRBJ2-7	CASSVGSGSIYEQYF	TGTGCCAGCAGCGTAGGCAGCGGGAGTATCTACGAGCAGTACTTC
12	-	many	TRBV7-2	TRBJ1-1	CASSSPLGEAFF	TGTGCCAGCAGCTCACCCCTTGGGGAAGCTTTCTTT
12	-	few	TRBV6-1	TRBJ2-2	CASSELEGQLFF	TGTGCCAGCAGTGAACTCGAGGGCCAGCTGTTTTTT
14	-	many	TRBV29-1	TRBJ2-1	CSVRLPGLYNEQFF	TGCAGCGTACGACTCCCCGGCCTCTACAATGAGCAGTTCTTC
20	TRBD1	few	TRBV20-1	TRBJ2-6	CSARVPWDSPSFSGANVLTF	TGCAGTGCTAGAGTACCCTGGGACAGTCCCTCCTTCTCTGGGGCCAACGTCCTGACTTTC
17	TRBD1	-	TRBV28	TRBJ2-6	CASSSGQGPSGANVLTF	TGTGCCAGCAGTTCGGGACAGGGGCCCTCTGGGGCCAACGTCCTGACTTTC
12	-	few	TRBV3-1	TRBJ1-6	CASSQEGLRLHF	TGTGCCAGCAGCCAAGAAGGACTCAGGCTCCACTTT
11	-	few	TRBV12-3/TRBV12-4	TRBJ1-2	CASTGIYGYTF	TGTGCCAGCACCGGGATCTATGGCTACACCTTC
15	-	-	TRBV6-2/TRBV6-3	TRBJ2-3	CASSYVYSYTDTQYF	TGTGCCAGCAGTTACGTGTACAGCTATACTGATACGCAGTATTTT
17	-	few	TRBV18	TRBJ1-1	CASSPVGAGEERTEAFF	TGTGCCAGCTCACCGGTAGGTGCAGGGGAAGAACGCACTGAAGCTTTCTTT
12	TRBD2	few	TRBV12-3/TRBV12-4	TRBJ2-7	CASGLAGAPWYF	TGTGCCAGCGGACTAGCGGGGGCCCCCTGGTACTTC
15	TRBD1	many	TRBV4-1	TRBJ2-4	CASSLDRVTKNIQYF	TGCGCCAGCAGCCTGGACAGGGTGACCAAAAACATTCAGTACTTC
13	-	-	TRBV7-3	TRBJ1-1	CASSPRMNTEAFF	TGTGCCAGCAGCCCGAGGATGAACACTGAAGCTTTCTTT